What follows are 10 T cell receptor beta chains derived from one specimen sequenced in a study of blood T cell repertoires in COVID-19. The method was immunoSEQ multiplex PCR; TCRdb's version includes in-frame clones alone and lacks a portion of them. Of approximately 230,000 clones in the sample, more than 70% are singletons; the top ten hold 2% to 2.5%. The sample taken for sequencing was peripheral blood. These receptors all come from a middle-aged woman who had recovered from COVID-19.

The genes are TRBV7-9 and TRBJ1-2, with a weak D call TRBD1 (5 bases). V was trimmed by 7 bases and J by 7 bases, leaving 16 bases between them. CDR3 length equals 13 residues. Germline CDR1 is SEHNR and CDR2 is FQNEAQ (reference sequence). The CDR3 DNA reads TGTGCCAGCACCCCAGGGCAGGGTCTTGGCTACACCTTC. Translated: CASTPGQGLGYTF.

The chain uses TRBV5-5 and TRBJ2-1; no clear D gene. The germline V and J ends were trimmed by 0 bases and 1 base, with 8 bases remaining between them. Germline V gene sequence: CDR1 SGHKS, CDR2 YYEKEE (reference sequence). The CDR3 spans 15 residues. The CDR3 region is CASSLGGHSYNEQFF. CDR3 DNA sequence: TGTGCCAGCAGCTTGGGCGGCCATTCCTACAATGAGCAGTTCTTC.

This clone was seen only a few times. The chain is built from TRBV27 and TRBJ2-7; a weak D match, TRBD2 (5 bases). Trimming pared 3 bases from V and 12 bases from J, leaving 18 bases between. This CDR3 region has 13 residues. Germline CDR1 MNHEY, CDR2 SMNVEV (reference sequence). Here the CDR3 DNA reads TGTGCCAGCAGTTTCGGACGGGATTTAGGTCTGTACTTC. Residues: CASSFGRDLGLYF.

The CDR3 DNA reads TGTGCCAGCAGTTCTAGGGGGACAGGCACCGGGGAGCTGTTTTTT. It yields the protein CASSSRGTGTGELFF. This chain joins TRBV28 and TRBJ2-2; 8 bases map to TRBD1. This CDR3 is built from 15 residues. Germline CDR1 reads MDHEN; CDR2 reads SYDVKM. With 4 bases clipped from V and 4 bases from J, the junction kept 5 bases outside the gene matches.

The chain uses TRBV7-2 and TRBJ2-7; TRBD2 aligns across 9 bases. The germline V gene has CDR1 SGHTA and CDR2 FQGNSA. This CDR3 comprises 17 residues. Trimming at V came to 3 bases and at J to 0 bases, leaving 9 bases not matched to a gene. The CDR3 is CASSFVAGGTASYEQYF. The CDR3 DNA follows: TGTGCCAGCAGCTTTGTTGCGGGGGGGACGGCCTCCTACGAGCAGTACTTC. Complete variable domain (other parts from reference TRBV7-2 and TRBJ2-7): GAGVSQSPSNKVTEKGKDVELRCDPISGHTALYWYRQSLGQGLEFLIYFQGNSAPDKSGLPSDRFSAERTGGSVSTLTIQRTQQEDSAVYLCASSFVAGGTASYEQYFGPGTRLTVT.

V is TRBV5-6 and J is TRBJ2-7, with D perhaps matching TRBD2 (5 bases). The CDR3 sequence is 11 residues long. Germline V gene data show CDR1 as SGHDT and CDR2 as YYEEEE. V was pared by 0 bases and J by 7 bases, with 5 bases between. The DNA of the CDR3 is TGTGCCAGCAGCTTGGCGGGGGAGCAGTACTTC. Translating gives CASSLAGEQYF.

The chain is built from TRBV24-1 and TRBJ1-4; 12 positions match TRBD1. The trim removed 3 bases at V and 7 bases at J, leaving 8 bases unmatched. Germline V gene lookup returns CDR1 KGHDR and CDR2 SFDVKD. The CDR3 sequence is 17 residues long. Here the CDR3 reads CATSDPGTGGLGEKLFF. The CDR3 DNA is TGTGCCACCAGTGATCCCGGGACAGGGGGCCTAGGTGAAAAACTGTTTTTT.

The J gene is TRBJ2-1, the V gene TRBV2; TRBD1 might be the D (5 bases). CDR3 length: 15 amino acids. Trimming took off 1 base at V and 2 bases at J, with 9 bases between the two ends. CDR1 is SNHLY, CDR2 FYNNEI, per germline. CDR3 nucleotide sequence: TGTGCCAGCAGTGAAGGGTCAGGGCCCTACAATGAGCAGTTCTTC. Translation: CASSEGSGPYNEQFF.

The rearrangement links TRBV5-5 to TRBJ2-5, with TRBD1 as a possible D gene (5 bases). This CDR3 spans 13 amino acids. Germline loops: CDR1 SGHKS, CDR2 YYEKEE (reference sequence). Between the trimmed V and J ends, which lost 5 bases and 1 base, there was a span of 9 bases. The chain's CDR3 is CASRSGFQETQYF. Written as DNA, the CDR3 is TGTGCCAGCAGATCAGGGTTCCAAGAGACCCAGTACTTC.

The chain joins TRBV3-1 (or the pseudogene TRBV3-2) to TRBJ2-5, with 11 bases lining up with TRBD2. This CDR3 spans 15 amino acids. Per germline, CDR1 LGHDT and CDR2 YNNKEL (reference sequence). The junction had 3 bases not matched to a gene; V was cut back by 5 bases and J by 1 base. This chain's CDR3 is CASSELAGVQETQYF. As DNA, the CDR3 is TGTGCCAGCAGCGAACTAGCGGGGGTCCAAGAGACCCAGTACTTC.